Each of the 14 T cell receptor beta chains below was sequenced from the same sample in a study of cytomegalovirus exposure and HLA in healthy donors. The PCR ran on 60 Vbeta and 13 Jbeta primers. Assay: immunoSEQ multiplex PCR; the TCRdb copy retains only in-frame clones and omits some. The data hold about 190,000 clones, with more than 65% observed a single time. Sequenced material: PBMCs. The receptors come from a man aged 45 to 65 in good health and CMV-seronegative.

This clone was observed a single time. The V call is TRBV25-1, the J call TRBJ1-2, with 7 bases aligning to TRBD1. The germline V gene encodes CDR1 MGHDK and CDR2 SYGVNS. The J segment lost 8 bases and the V segment lost 5 bases, leaving 11 bases of the junction unmatched. The CDR3 totals 14 residues. The CDR3 nucleotides are TGTGCCAGCAGTCATCGGGACAGCCTTGGGGGCTACACCTTC. Translated, it gives CASSHRDSLGGYTF.

The V and J genes are TRBV6-1 and TRBJ1-5; maybe TRBD1 (5 bases). This CDR3 is 15 amino acids long. V lost 4 bases to trimming and J lost 0 bases, with 10 bases between them. Germline CDR1 MNHNS, CDR2 SASEGT. This CDR3 reads CASSADKNSNQPQHF. Here the CDR3 DNA reads TGTGCCAGCAGTGCGGACAAGAATAGCAATCAGCCCCAGCATTTT.

This clone was seen only once. This rearrangement joins TRBV13 to TRBJ2-2; TRBD1 matches at 9 bases. CDR3 size: 15 residues. With 4 bases clipped from V and 4 bases from J, the junction kept 4 bases outside the gene matches. Germline V gene data show CDR1 as PRHDT and CDR2 as FYEKMQ (reference sequence). The CDR3 region is CASSSNRGPTGELFF. The CDR3 coding sequence is TGTGCCAGCAGCTCCAACAGGGGGCCCACCGGGGAGCTGTTTTTT.

The chain carries TRBV6-1 and TRBJ1-1; the match to TRBD1 covers 9 bases. The CDR3 has 16 residues. Looked up from germline, CDR1 is MNHNS and CDR2 is SASEGT. V shed 2 bases and J 4 bases; nucleotides not matched to a gene: 8. CDR3 sequence: CASSEKRLTGGTEAFF. Written as DNA, the CDR3 is TGTGCCAGCAGTGAAAAGCGACTGACAGGGGGCACTGAAGCTTTCTTT.

The chain is built from TRBV7-9 and TRBJ2-3; 7 nucleotides align to TRBD2. CDR3 length: 12 residues. V was clipped by 5 bases and J by 10 bases; unmatched bases: 6. CDR1 is SEHNR and CDR2 is FQNEAQ in the germline V gene (reference sequence). CDR3 sequence: CASSLERGSQYF. The CDR3 DNA reads as TGTGCCAGCAGCCTTGAGCGGGGATCGCAGTATTTT.

The genes are TRBV2 and TRBJ1-5; D unclear. Germline V lookup: CDR1 SNHLY, CDR2 FYNNEI. CDR3 length equals 14 residues. Trimming shortened V by 2 bases and J by 0 bases, and 5 bases separated the two germline ends. The CDR3 DNA follows: TGTGCCAGCAGTGAAACTAGTAGCAATCAGCCCCAGCATTTT. Translating it yields CASSETSSNQPQHF.

V gene TRBV10-3 combines with J gene TRBJ1-2, with D possibly TRBD1 on 6 matching bases. The CDR3 totals 13 residues. Germline CDR1 ENHRY, CDR2 SYGVKD. With 5 bases removed from V and 6 bases from J, the gap between germline ends came to 13 bases. The CDR3 nucleotides are TGTGCCATCAGTCTTACAGGGTCGGATGGCTACACCTTC. It codes for CAISLTGSDGYTF.

This chain uses TRBV7-3 with TRBJ2-1, with unresolved D. The CDR3 runs to 13 residues. V gave up 5 bases and J gave up 5 bases, with 10 bases separating them. Germline V gene data show CDR1 as SGHTA and CDR2 as FQGTGA. The CDR3 region is CASSLDWNNEQFF. CDR3 bases: TGTGCCAGCAGCCTTGACTGGAACAATGAGCAGTTCTTC.

This chain links TRBV7-9 with TRBJ2-2; TRBD1 matches at 9 bases. The junction had 5 bases not matched to a gene; V was cut back by 4 bases and J by 2 bases. The CDR3 has 16 amino acids. Per the germline V gene, CDR1 is SEHNR and CDR2 is FQNEAQ (reference sequence). The CDR3 loop is CASSWDRAINTGELFF. CDR3 nucleotides: TGTGCCAGCAGCTGGGACAGGGCGATAAACACCGGGGAGCTGTTTTTT.

A few counts support this clone. V and J are TRBV13 and TRBJ2-7; the match to TRBD1 covers 9 bases. Germline V gene sequence: CDR1 PRHDT, CDR2 FYEKMQ (reference sequence). The CDR3 consists of 15 residues. With 0 bases clipped from V and 2 bases from J, the junction kept 2 bases outside the gene matches. Here the CDR3 DNA reads TGTGCCAGCAGCTTAGGAGGGACAGGGCCCTACGAGCAGTACTTC. This encodes CASSLGGTGPYEQYF.

This rearrangement joins TRBV7-2 to TRBJ2-3; 13 nucleotides line up with TRBD2. Germline CDR1 SGHTA, CDR2 FQGNSA. The CDR3 loop spans 16 amino acids. The ends lost 4 bases at V and 6 bases at J; junction bases unmatched: 7. The CDR3 DNA reads as TGTGCCAGCAGCTCCATGGGACTAGCGGGGTCGGATACGCAGTATTTT. It codes for CASSSMGLAGSDTQYF.

This chain uses TRBV12-5 with TRBJ2-7; D remains ambiguous. Germline lookup yields CDR1 LGHNT and CDR2 FRNRAP. Trimming stripped 2 bases from V and 3 bases from J, with 5 bases between. There are 12 residues in the CDR3. For the CDR3, the DNA is TGTGCTAGTGGTTTGACGGTCTACGAGCAGTACTTC. Residues: CASGLTVYEQYF.

In its sample, this clone was seen a few times. The chain has TRBV7-2 and TRBJ2-7, with TRBD2 matching 8 bases. V shed 5 bases and J 2 bases; nucleotides not matched to a gene: 8. Germline CDR1 is SGHTA and CDR2 is FQGNSA. This CDR3 is built from 15 residues. CDR3 amino acids: CASSRVGGGPYEQYF. CDR3 sequence (DNA): TGTGCCAGCAGCCGAGTCGGGGGGGGACCCTACGAGCAGTACTTC.

V usage is TRBV11-2 and J usage is TRBJ1-4; 7 bases fit TRBD1. This CDR3 has 16 amino acids. The germline gives CDR1 SGHAT, CDR2 FQNNGV. Trimming took 2 bases from V and 7 from J; bases not matched to a gene: 10. DNA of the CDR3: TGTGCCAGCAGCTTACGGCAGGGGGAGAAGAGTGAAAAACTGTTTTTT. This gives the protein CASSLRQGEKSEKLFF.